This T cell receptor beta chain was sequenced in a study of T cell responses to AZD1222 COVID-19 vaccine. Findings of the study overall: Repertoire collection took place solely once the T cell response had peaked. The study reported that nearly half of spike-specific TCRs target unmutated variant regions. Two doses of AZD1222 preceded a rise in Spike-specific TCR breadth and depth. It was only a handful of AZD1222 recipients who were seropositive at baseline.

As to this clone: The antigen remains unidentified.

Data came from immunoSEQ multiplex PCR; TCRdb stores just in-frame clones and leaves some out. Of some 99,000 clones listed, roughly nine tenths are singletons. The CDR3 is 15 amino acids. Germline lookup yields CDR1 ENHRY and CDR2 SYGVKD. Losses at the gene ends were 6 bases for V and 5 bases for J; bases not matched to a gene: 8. The rearrangement uses TRBV10-3 and TRBJ1-5, with 9 nucleotides matching TRBD1. This sequence originates from an adult in good health. Sequenced here: peripheral blood, sampled on day 0 of AZD1222 vaccination. This CDR3 is CAIRSGTGSDQPQHF. DNA of the CDR3: TGTGCCATCAGATCCGGGACAGGGTCGGATCAGCCCCAGCATTTT.